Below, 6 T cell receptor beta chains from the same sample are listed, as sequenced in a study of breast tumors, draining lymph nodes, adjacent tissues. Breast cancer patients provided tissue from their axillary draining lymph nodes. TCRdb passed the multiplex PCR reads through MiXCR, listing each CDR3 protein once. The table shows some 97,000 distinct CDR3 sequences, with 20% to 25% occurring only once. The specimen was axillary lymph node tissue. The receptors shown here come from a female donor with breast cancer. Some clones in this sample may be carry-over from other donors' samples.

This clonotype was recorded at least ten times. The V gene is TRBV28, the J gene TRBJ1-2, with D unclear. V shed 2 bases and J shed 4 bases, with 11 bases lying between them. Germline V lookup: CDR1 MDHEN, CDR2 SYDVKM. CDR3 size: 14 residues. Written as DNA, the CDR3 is TGTGCCAGCAGTTTACGGTCATTCTCCTATGGCTACACCTTC. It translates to CASSLRSFSYGYTF.

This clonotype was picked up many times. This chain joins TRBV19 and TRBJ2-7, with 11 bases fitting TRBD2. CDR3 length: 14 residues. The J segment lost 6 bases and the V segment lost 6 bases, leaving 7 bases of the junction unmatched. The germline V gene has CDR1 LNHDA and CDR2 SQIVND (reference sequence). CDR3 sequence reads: CASRVTSGTGEQYF. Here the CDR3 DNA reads TGTGCCAGTAGGGTGACTAGCGGGACGGGCGAGCAGTACTTC.

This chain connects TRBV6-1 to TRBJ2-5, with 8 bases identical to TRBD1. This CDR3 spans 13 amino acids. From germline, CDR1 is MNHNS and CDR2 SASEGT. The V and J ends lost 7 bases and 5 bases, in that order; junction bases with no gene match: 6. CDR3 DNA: TGTGCCAGCACTGGACAGGGTGGTGAGACCCAGTACTTC. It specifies CASTGQGGETQYF.

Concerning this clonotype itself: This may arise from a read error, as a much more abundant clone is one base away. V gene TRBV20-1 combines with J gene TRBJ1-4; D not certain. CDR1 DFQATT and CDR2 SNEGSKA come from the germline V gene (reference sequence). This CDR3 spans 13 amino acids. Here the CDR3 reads CSAPLGQNGKLFF. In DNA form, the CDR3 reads TGCAGTGCTCCCCTAGGGCAGAATGGAAAACTGTTTTTT.

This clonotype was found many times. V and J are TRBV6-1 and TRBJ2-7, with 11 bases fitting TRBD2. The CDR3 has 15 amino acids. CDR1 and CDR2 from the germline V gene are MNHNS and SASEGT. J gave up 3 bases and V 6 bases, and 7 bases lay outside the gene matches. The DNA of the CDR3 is TGTGCCAGCAGAGCTGGACTAGCGGGCCGCTACGAGCAGTACTTC. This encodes CASRAGLAGRYEQYF.

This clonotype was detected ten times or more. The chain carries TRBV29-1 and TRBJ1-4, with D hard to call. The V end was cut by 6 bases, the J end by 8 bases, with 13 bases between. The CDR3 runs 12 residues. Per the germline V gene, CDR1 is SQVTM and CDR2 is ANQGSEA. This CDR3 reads CSVQPGPEKLFF. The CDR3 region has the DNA TGCAGCGTCCAACCGGGCCCCGAAAAACTGTTTTTT.